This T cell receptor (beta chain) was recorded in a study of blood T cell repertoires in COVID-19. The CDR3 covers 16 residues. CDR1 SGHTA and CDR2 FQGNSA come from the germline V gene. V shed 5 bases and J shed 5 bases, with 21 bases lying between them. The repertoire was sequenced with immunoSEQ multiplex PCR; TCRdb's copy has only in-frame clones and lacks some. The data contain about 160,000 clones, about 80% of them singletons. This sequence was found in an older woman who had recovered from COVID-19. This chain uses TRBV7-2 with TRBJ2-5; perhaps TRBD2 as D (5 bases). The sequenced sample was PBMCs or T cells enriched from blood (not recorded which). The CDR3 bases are TGTGCCAGCAGCCTACTAGGGTTAGGCCTCTCCGAGACCCAGTACTTC. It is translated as CASSLLGLGLSETQYF.